This is a list of T cell receptor beta chains from one sample in a study of technical replicates of blood from four donors. The method was immunoSEQ multiplex PCR; TCRdb's version includes in-frame clones alone and lacks a portion of them. The sample shows around 80,000 clones, roughly 93% of them seen only once. Source material: T cells isolated from PBMCs. The receptors derive from a human donor in good health. CDR3s include the opening cysteine and the closing phenylalanine or tryptophan. D genes are given only for firm matches. Not every row has a clone size; where given, it reads once, few, many or a size class.

D: TRBD2
J: TRBJ2-7
V: TRBV10-3
size: .
CDR3: CAIGGVGGPPGEQYF
DNA: TGTGCCATCGGGGGGGTCGGGGGACCCCCTGGCGAGCAGTACTTC

D: .
J: TRBJ1-1
V: TRBV15
size: .
CDR3: CATRRERQSFNEAFF
DNA: TGTGCCACCAGGCGCGAGCGGCAAAGTTTCAATGAAGCTTTCTTT

D: TRBD1
J: TRBJ1-5
V: TRBV4-1
size: .
CDR3: CASSARGNSNQPQHF
DNA: TGCGCCAGCAGCGCCAGGGGGAATAGCAATCAGCCCCAGCATTTT

D: .
J: TRBJ1-5
V: TRBV27
size: .
CDR3: CASSGRTGLNQPQHF
DNA: TGTGCCAGCAGTGGTCGTACAGGGCTTAATCAGCCCCAGCATTTT

D: .
J: TRBJ2-5
V: TRBV6-6
size: .
CDR3: CASSAPPREETQYF
DNA: TGTGCCAGCAGTGCCCCACCTAGAGAAGAGACCCAGTACTTC

D: TRBD2
J: TRBJ2-5
V: TRBV11-3
size: .
CDR3: CASSLMERGGKETQYF
DNA: TGTGCCAGCAGCTTAATGGAGCGGGGGGGCAAAGAGACCCAGTACTTC

D: .
J: TRBJ1-2
V: TRBV28
size: once
CDR3: CASSGWETNYGHTF
DNA: TGTGCCAGCAGCGGCTGGGAGACTAACTATGGCCACACCTTC

D: .
J: TRBJ1-5
V: TRBV7-9
size: .
CDR3: CASSPEGYQPQHF
DNA: TGTGCCAGCAGCCCAGAGGGTTATCAGCCCCAGCATTTT

D: TRBD1
J: TRBJ1-4
V: TRBV7-4
size: .
CDR3: CASSFAYPLRSSGTDTEKLFF
DNA: TGTGCCAGCAGCTTTGCCTATCCCTTACGTTCGTCCGGGACAGATACTGAAAAACTGTTTTTT

D: .
J: TRBJ2-7
V: TRBV6-1
size: .
CDR3: CASSVLARTYEQYF
DNA: TGTGCCAGCAGTGTACTAGCTCGGACCTACGAGCAGTACTTC

D: TRBD1
J: TRBJ2-7
V: TRBV30
size: .
CDR3: CAWSGQGYEQYF
DNA: TGTGCCTGGAGCGGACAGGGGTACGAGCAGTACTTC

D: TRBD2
J: TRBJ2-1
V: TRBV11-2
size: .
CDR3: CASSLGWTSSKGQFF
DNA: TGTGCCAGCAGCTTAGGGTGGACTAGCTCAAAGGGGCAGTTCTTC

D: .
J: TRBJ1-5
V: TRBV19
size: .
CDR3: CASSEDGWFSGNQPQHF
DNA: TGTGCCAGTAGTGAAGACGGGTGGTTTTCCGGCAATCAGCCCCAGCATTTT

D: .
J: TRBJ1-4
V: TRBV27
size: .
CDR3: CASSLQGETNEKLFF
DNA: TGTGCCAGCAGTTTACAGGGTGAAACTAATGAAAAACTGTTTTTT

D: .
J: TRBJ2-3
V: TRBV9
size: .
CDR3: CASSVDQRSSDTQYF
DNA: TGTGCCAGCAGCGTAGATCAGCGGTCCTCAGATACGCAGTATTTT

D: TRBD1
J: TRBJ1-4
V: TRBV2
size: .
CDR3: CASTFSRGFDEKLFF
DNA: TGTGCCAGCACTTTTTCCAGGGGGTTCGACGAAAAACTGTTTTTT

D: .
J: TRBJ2-3
V: TRBV9
size: .
CDR3: CASSVTPTGPDTQYF
DNA: TGTGCCAGCAGCGTGACCCCTACAGGGCCAGATACGCAGTATTTT

D: .
J: TRBJ2-5
V: TRBV7-9
size: .
CDR3: CASSWGGGGKETQYF
DNA: TGTGCCAGCAGCTGGGGGGGCGGGGGAAAGGAGACCCAGTACTTC

D: TRBD1
J: TRBJ2-2
V: TRBV7-9
size: .
CDR3: CASSLRGQGSGELFF
DNA: TGTGCCAGCAGCTTACGGGGACAGGGGTCCGGGGAGCTGTTTTTT

D: .
J: TRBJ2-1
V: TRBV4-2
size: .
CDR3: CASSQVQQKFSYNEQFF
DNA: TGTGCCAGCAGCCAGGTCCAACAGAAATTCTCCTACAATGAGCAGTTCTTC

D: TRBD2
J: TRBJ2-1
V: TRBV4-1
size: .
CDR3: CASSQDSVREPNNEQFF
DNA: TGCGCCAGCAGCCAGGACTCGGTGCGGGAGCCAAACAATGAGCAGTTCTTC

D: .
J: TRBJ2-4
V: TRBV10-3
size: .
CDR3: CAISEARAKNIQYF
DNA: TGTGCCATCAGTGAGGCTCGGGCCAAAAACATTCAGTACTTC

D: TRBD2
J: TRBJ2-3
V: TRBV9
size: .
CDR3: CASKLAESTDTQYF
DNA: TGTGCCAGCAAACTAGCGGAAAGCACAGATACGCAGTATTTT

D: .
J: TRBJ1-5
V: TRBV6-1
size: .
CDR3: CASSENRVQHF
DNA: TGTGCCAGCAGCGAAAACAGGGTCCAGCATTTT

D: TRBD1
J: TRBJ2-7
V: TRBV4-2
size: .
CDR3: CASSQEETGEGLYEQYF
DNA: TGTGCCAGCAGCCAAGAGGAGACAGGGGAAGGTCTCTACGAGCAGTACTTC

D: .
J: TRBJ1-4
V: TRBV9
size: .
CDR3: CASRGSGEKLFF
DNA: TGTGCCAGCAGGGGGTCAGGGGAAAAACTGTTTTTT

D: .
J: TRBJ2-5
V: TRBV4-1
size: .
CDR3: CASSQSRGLQETQYF
DNA: TGCGCCAGCAGCCAATCCAGGGGCCTCCAAGAGACCCAGTACTTC

D: .
J: TRBJ1-4
V: TRBV9
size: once
CDR3: CASSAAGGHPGEKLFF
DNA: TGTGCCAGCAGCGCCGCGGGCGGGCATCCTGGGGAAAAACTGTTTTTT

D: .
J: TRBJ1-2
V: TRBV30
size: .
CDR3: CASNSFQYGYTF
DNA: TGTGCCTCCAACTCCTTCCAATATGGCTACACCTTC

D: .
J: TRBJ1-5
V: TRBV6-1
size: .
CDR3: CASSEAPIVGVNQPQHF
DNA: TGTGCCAGCAGTGAAGCGCCAATCGTCGGGGTGAATCAGCCCCAGCATTTT

D: .
J: TRBJ1-1
V: TRBV30
size: .
CDR3: CAWSVSGAVRLNTEAFF
DNA: TGTGCCTGGAGTGTTTCAGGGGCGGTTAGGTTGAACACTGAAGCTTTCTTT

D: .
J: TRBJ1-2
V: TRBV4-1
size: .
CDR3: CASSQEGANYGYTF
DNA: TGCGCCAGCAGCCAAGAAGGGGCGAACTATGGCTACACCTTC

D: .
J: TRBJ1-2
V: TRBV29-1
size: .
CDR3: CSVGWADNYGYTF
DNA: TGCAGCGTTGGGTGGGCAGATAACTATGGCTACACCTTC

D: TRBD1
J: TRBJ2-7
V: TRBV15
size: .
CDR3: CATSPSLRTGTDEQYF
DNA: TGTGCCACCAGCCCGAGCCTTCGGACAGGGACCGACGAGCAGTACTTC

D: TRBD1
J: TRBJ1-2
V: TRBV6-1
size: .
CDR3: CASRGGTDYGYTF
DNA: TGTGCCAGCAGGGGCGGGACAGACTATGGCTACACCTTC

D: .
J: TRBJ1-1
V: TRBV27
size: .
CDR3: CASSLSFGGTEAFF
DNA: TGTGCCAGCAGTTTATCGTTCGGGGGTACTGAAGCTTTCTTT

D: .
J: TRBJ2-1
V: TRBV9
size: once
CDR3: CASSAPRLVEQFF
DNA: TGTGCCAGCAGCGCCCCTCGACTAGTAGAGCAGTTCTTC

D: .
J: TRBJ1-2
V: TRBV2
size: .
CDR3: CARLGGGRSYTF
DNA: TGTGCCAGACTGGGGGGGGGTAGGAGCTACACCTTC

D: .
J: TRBJ2-5
V: TRBV9
size: .
CDR3: CASSPWRDSPWTQYF
DNA: TGTGCCAGCAGCCCTTGGCGGGACTCCCCGTGGACCCAGTACTTC

D: .
J: TRBJ2-6
V: TRBV11-1
size: .
CDR3: CASSSQDGSGANVLTF
DNA: TGTGCCAGCAGCAGTCAGGATGGCTCTGGGGCCAACGTCCTGACTTTC

D: TRBD1
J: TRBJ2-7
V: TRBV2
size: .
CDR3: CASSQRPGQGGLLSYEQYF
DNA: TGTGCCAGCAGTCAGAGACCGGGACAGGGAGGCCTTCTCTCCTACGAGCAGTACTTC

D: .
J: TRBJ2-7
V: TRBV2
size: few
CDR3: CASTRQIYEQYF
DNA: TGTGCCAGCACGCGACAGATCTACGAGCAGTACTTC

D: .
J: TRBJ1-6
V: TRBV2
size: .
CDR3: CASSATGQRNSPLHF
DNA: TGTGCCAGCAGTGCTACTGGACAGAGGAATTCACCCCTCCACTTT

D: .
J: TRBJ2-6
V: TRBV19
size: few
CDR3: CASSIGASGANVLTF
DNA: TGTGCCAGTAGTATAGGGGCCTCTGGGGCCAACGTCCTGACTTTC

D: TRBD2
J: TRBJ2-7
V: TRBV2
size: .
CDR3: CASTRRTSEPYF
DNA: TGTGCCAGCACCCGACGGACTAGCGAGCCGTACTTC

D: .
J: TRBJ1-1
V: TRBV28
size: .
CDR3: CASRNTADTEAFF
DNA: TGTGCCAGCAGGAATACAGCAGACACTGAAGCTTTCTTT

D: .
J: TRBJ1-1
V: TRBV7-9
size: .
CDR3: CASSWPGHQGVTEAFF
DNA: TGTGCCAGCAGCTGGCCGGGACACCAAGGGGTGACTGAAGCTTTCTTT

D: .
J: TRBJ2-7
V: TRBV5-1
size: few
CDR3: CASSLEGYEQYF
DNA: TGCGCCAGCAGCTTGGAGGGGTACGAGCAGTACTTC

D: TRBD1
J: TRBJ1-5
V: TRBV19
size: .
CDR3: CASSVTGGSNQPQHF
DNA: TGTGCCAGTAGCGTTACAGGGGGAAGCAATCAGCCCCAGCATTTT

D: TRBD1
J: TRBJ1-2
V: TRBV6-5
size: once
CDR3: CATSRPGTVVIYTF
DNA: TGTGCCACCTCCAGGCCCGGGACAGTAGTTATCTACACCTTC

D: TRBD2
J: TRBJ2-5
V: TRBV29-1
size: .
CDR3: CSVGLALREAQYF
DNA: TGCAGCGTTGGACTAGCCCTTAGGGAGGCCCAGTACTTC